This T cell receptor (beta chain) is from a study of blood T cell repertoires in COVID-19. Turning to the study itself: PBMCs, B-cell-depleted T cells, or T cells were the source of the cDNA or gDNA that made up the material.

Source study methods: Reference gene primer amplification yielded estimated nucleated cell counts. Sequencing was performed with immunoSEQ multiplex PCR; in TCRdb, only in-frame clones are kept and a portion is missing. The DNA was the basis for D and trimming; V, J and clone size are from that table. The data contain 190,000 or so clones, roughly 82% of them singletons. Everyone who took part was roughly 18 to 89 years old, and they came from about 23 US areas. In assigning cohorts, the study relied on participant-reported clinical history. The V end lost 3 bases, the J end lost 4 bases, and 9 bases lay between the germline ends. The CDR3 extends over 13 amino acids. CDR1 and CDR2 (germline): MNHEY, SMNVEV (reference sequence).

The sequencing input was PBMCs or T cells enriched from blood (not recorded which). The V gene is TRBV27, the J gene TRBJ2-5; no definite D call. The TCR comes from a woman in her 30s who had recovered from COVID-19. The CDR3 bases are TGTGCCAGCAGTTTCTCTAAAATAGAGACCCAGTACTTC. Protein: CASSFSKIETQYF.